This T cell receptor beta chain was recovered during a study of cytomegalovirus exposure and HLA in healthy donors. Study-level findings and limits: There were reportedly fewer N-insertions in an Asian-associated ancestry cluster than the roughly 670-donor mean, in a later analysis.

13 Jbeta primers and 60 Vbeta primers were used for the PCR. Data came from immunoSEQ multiplex PCR; TCRdb stores just in-frame clones and leaves some out. The sample has about 180,000 clones, around three quarters seen once. A word on this clone: As yet, its antigen is unknown.

This clonotype originated in a woman aged 40 to 49 in good health and CMV-seronegative. Sequenced input: PBMCs.

CDR3 DNA sequence: TGCGCCAGCAGCCAGGCCCAGGACAGGTCTGAAGCTTTCTTT. This sequence encodes CASSQAQDRSEAFF. The chain joins TRBV4-1 to TRBJ1-1; 7 nucleotides agree with TRBD1. Germline CDR1 is MGHRA and CDR2 is YSYEKL. Unmatched junction bases numbered 7, after V lost 3 bases and J lost 6 bases. This CDR3 has 14 amino acids.